What follows is one TCR beta chain and its context. In its sample, this clonotype was seen once. Its antigen is still unknown. The germline gene is not matched at one end of the junction; a read error may be the cause. This entry comes from a study of kidney transplant recipient with SARS-CoV-2 infection (dated by TCRdb to 2020 to 2022). TCRdb shows the sequencer as Illumina MiSeq. The peripheral T cell repertoire was profiled for human TCRbeta genes. In the paper's pipeline: Differential clonotype abundance was tested with beta-binomial modelling to account for variability over time. Clonotypes that had expanded were screened against the ImmuneCODE reference database of SARS-CoV-2-associated TCRs and mapped onto regions of the viral genome. Additional analyses of the repertoire looked at TRBV gene usage, CDR3 length, CDR3 amino acid overlap between time points, clonotype abundance distributions and Jaccard similarity. The raw public reads went through TCRdb reprocessing: fastp at Q25, MiXCR clone calling, in-frame beta chains kept. For every CDR3 protein sequence, its rows merge into one entry that carries the most common genes and DNA. V and J calls and clone size were set by TCRdb, not the authors. Counted in this sample were under 300,000 distinct CDR3 sequences; about 30% of them appeared once. Clones ranked in the top ten supply around 6.8% of the sample.

The time point label here, explained by the study, means: pre-pandemic baseline sample and day 111 after first positive SARS-CoV-2 test. This clonotype was sampled from a male patient aged 30 to 40 who had COVID-19 and was a kidney transplant recipient. Following a transplant, some T lymphocytes may have been derived from the graft donor. The starting material was a blood sample, obtained at baseline and between days 110 and 120 from a kidney transplant recipient.

For the CDR3, the sequence is CASTYGVSRKTYGCTF. The bases read TGTGCCAGCACATATGGTGTCTCGCGAAAGACCTATGGCTGCACCTTC. The chain employs TRBV5-5 and TRBJ1-2, with no reliable assignment of the D segment. CDR1 and CDR2 were assigned from the germline V gene (reference sequence) as SGHKS and YYEKEE. The CDR3 spans 16 residues, from the cysteine through the phenylalanine. Only CDR3 DNA is held: 48 bases, read in frame from base 1.